This T cell receptor (beta chain) came from a study of control samples from healthy donors and cancer patients. This CDR3 has 18 residues. Germline values: CDR1 MNHEY, CDR2 SMNVEV (reference sequence). After removal of 3 bases from V and 4 bases from J, the junction contained 15 bases not matched to a gene. Some clones are missing from TCRdb's copy, which holds only in-frame ones; the method was immunoSEQ multiplex PCR. The sample holds 35,000 to 50,000 clones; more than 75% are singletons and the top ten take approximately 10%. V is TRBV27 and J is TRBJ2-1, with 7 bases matching TRBD2. This receptor was identified in a woman aged 60-75 years with lung cancer. Specimen: PBMCs. The CDR3 loop is CASSFSLLRGGRYNEQFF. Written as DNA, the CDR3 is TGTGCCAGCAGTTTTTCCCTCTTGAGGGGCGGGAGATACAATGAGCAGTTCTTC.